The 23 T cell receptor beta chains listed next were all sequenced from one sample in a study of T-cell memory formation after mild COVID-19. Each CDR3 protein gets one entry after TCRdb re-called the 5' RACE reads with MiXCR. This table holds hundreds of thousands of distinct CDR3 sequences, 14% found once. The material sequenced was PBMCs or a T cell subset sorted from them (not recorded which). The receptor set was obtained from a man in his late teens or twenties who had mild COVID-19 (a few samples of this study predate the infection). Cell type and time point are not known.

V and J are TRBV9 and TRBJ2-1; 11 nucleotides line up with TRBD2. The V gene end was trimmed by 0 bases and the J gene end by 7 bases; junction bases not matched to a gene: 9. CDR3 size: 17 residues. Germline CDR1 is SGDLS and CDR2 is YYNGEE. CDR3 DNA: TGTGCCAGCAGCGTAGGGATAGCGGGGGGGCCGAGTAATGAGCAGTTCTTC. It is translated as CASSVGIAGGPSNEQFF.

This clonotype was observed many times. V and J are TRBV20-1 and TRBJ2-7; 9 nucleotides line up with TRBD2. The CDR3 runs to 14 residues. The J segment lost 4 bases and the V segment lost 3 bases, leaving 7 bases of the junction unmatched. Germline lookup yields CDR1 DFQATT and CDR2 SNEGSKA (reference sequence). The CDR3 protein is CSARAERGVYEQYF. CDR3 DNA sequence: TGCAGTGCTAGGGCCGAGCGGGGGGTGTACGAGCAGTACTTC.

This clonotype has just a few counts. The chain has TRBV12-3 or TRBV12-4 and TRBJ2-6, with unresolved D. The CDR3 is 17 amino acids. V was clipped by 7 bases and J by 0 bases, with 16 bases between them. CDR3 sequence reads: CASTPFRRISGANVLTF. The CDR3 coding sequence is TGTGCCAGCACCCCTTTTCGGCGGATCTCTGGGGCCAACGTCCTGACTTTC.

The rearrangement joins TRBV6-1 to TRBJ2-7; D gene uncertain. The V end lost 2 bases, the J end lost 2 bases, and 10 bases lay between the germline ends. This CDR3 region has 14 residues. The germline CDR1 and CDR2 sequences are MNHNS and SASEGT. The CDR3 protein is CASSESGNPYEQYV. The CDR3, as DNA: TGTGCCAGCAGTGAATCGGGCAACCCCTACGAGCAGTACGTC.

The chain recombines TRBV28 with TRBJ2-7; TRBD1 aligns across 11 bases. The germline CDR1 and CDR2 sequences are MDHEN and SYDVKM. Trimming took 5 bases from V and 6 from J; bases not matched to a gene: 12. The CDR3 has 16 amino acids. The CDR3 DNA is TGTGCCAGCAGTCTCAACCCGGGACAGGGGGGAGGCGAGCAGTACGTC. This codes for CASSLNPGQGGGEQYV.

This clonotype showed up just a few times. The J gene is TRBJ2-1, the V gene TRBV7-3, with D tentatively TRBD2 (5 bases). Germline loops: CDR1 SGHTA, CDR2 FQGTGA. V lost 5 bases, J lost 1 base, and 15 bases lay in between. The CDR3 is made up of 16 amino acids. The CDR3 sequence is CASSPQPPGSYNEQFF. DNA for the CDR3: TGTGCCAGCAGCCCCCAGCCTCCGGGGTCCTACAATGAGCAGTTCTTC.

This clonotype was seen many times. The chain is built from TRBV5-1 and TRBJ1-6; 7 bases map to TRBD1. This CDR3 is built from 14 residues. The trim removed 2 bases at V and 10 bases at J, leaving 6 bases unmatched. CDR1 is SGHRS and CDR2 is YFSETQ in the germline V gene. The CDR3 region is CASSFKGAGSPLHF. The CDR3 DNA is TGCGCCAGCAGCTTTAAGGGGGCTGGATCACCCCTCCACTTT.

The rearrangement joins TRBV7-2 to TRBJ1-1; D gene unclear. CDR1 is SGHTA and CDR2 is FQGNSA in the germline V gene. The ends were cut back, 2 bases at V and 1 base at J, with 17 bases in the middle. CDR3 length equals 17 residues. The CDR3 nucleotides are TGTGCCAGCAGCTTAAGGACCAGAAGGGTCCCGAACACTGAAGCTTTCTTT. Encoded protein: CASSLRTRRVPNTEAFF.

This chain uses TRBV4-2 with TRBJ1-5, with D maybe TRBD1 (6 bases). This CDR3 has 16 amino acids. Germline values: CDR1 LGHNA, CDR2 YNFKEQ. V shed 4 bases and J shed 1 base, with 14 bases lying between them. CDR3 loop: CASSRGVQGSNQPQHF. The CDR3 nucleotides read TGTGCCAGCAGCCGGGGGGTACAGGGAAGCAATCAGCCCCAGCATTTT.

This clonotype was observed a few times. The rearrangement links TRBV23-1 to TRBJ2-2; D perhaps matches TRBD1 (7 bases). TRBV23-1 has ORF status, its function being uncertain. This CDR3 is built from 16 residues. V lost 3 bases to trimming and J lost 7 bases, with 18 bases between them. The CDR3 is CASSHYRQGLSGELFF. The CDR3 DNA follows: TGCGCCAGCAGTCACTACAGACAGGGACTGAGCGGGGAGCTGTTTTTT.

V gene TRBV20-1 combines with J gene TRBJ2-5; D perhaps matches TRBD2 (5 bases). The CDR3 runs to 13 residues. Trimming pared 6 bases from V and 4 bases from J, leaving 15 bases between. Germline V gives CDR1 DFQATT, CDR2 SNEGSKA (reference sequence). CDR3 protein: CSASVGVRETQYF. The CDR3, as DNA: TGCAGTGCATCGGTGGGAGTAAGAGAGACCCAGTACTTC.

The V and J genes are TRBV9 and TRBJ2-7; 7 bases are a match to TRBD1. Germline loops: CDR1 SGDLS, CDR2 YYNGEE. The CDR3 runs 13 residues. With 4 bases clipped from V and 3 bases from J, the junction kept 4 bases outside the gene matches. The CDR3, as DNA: TGTGCCAGCAGCCTTCGACAGGGCTACGAGCAGTACGTC. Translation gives CASSLRQGYEQYV.

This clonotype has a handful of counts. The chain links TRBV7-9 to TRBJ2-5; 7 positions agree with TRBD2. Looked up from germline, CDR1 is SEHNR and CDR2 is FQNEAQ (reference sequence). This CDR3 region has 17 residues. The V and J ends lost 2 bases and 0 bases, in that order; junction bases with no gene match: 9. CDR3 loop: CASSLTLAVGYQETQYF. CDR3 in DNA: TGTGCCAGCAGCTTAACCCTAGCGGTTGGGTACCAAGAGACCCAGTACTTC.

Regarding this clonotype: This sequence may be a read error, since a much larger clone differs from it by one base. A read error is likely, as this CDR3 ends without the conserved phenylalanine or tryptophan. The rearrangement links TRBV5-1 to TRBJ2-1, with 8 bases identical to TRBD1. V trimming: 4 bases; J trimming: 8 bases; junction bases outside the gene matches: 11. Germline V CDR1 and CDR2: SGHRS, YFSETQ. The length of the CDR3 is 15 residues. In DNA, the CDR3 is TGCGCCAGCAGCCGGACAGGGTGGATGGAGGATGAGCAGTTCTTA. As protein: CASSRTGWMEDEQFL.

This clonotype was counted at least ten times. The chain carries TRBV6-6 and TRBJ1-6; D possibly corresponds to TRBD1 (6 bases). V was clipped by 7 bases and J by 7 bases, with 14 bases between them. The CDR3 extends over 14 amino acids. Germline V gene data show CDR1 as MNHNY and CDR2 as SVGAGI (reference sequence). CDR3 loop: CASNVQGRNSPLHF. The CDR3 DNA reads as TGTGCCAGCAACGTGCAGGGGAGAAATTCACCCCTCCACTTT.

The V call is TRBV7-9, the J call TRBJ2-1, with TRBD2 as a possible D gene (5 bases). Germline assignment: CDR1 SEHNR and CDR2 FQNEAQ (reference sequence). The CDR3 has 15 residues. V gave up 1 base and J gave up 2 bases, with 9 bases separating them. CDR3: CASSLGGPTYNEQFF. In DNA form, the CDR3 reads TGTGCCAGCAGCTTAGGCGGGCCTACCTACAATGAGCAGTTCTTC.

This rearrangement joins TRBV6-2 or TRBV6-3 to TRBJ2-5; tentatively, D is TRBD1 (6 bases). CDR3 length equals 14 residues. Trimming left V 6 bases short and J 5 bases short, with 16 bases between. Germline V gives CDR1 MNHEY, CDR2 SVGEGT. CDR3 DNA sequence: TGTGCCAGCAGGCGCACAGGGTCGAAGGAGACCCAGTACTTC. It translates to CASRRTGSKETQYF.

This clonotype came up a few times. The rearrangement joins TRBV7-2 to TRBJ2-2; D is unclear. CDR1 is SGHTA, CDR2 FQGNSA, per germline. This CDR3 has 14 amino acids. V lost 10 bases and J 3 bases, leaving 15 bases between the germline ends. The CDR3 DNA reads TGTGCCACCTCCGAGTTTTTGGACACCGGGGAGCTGTTTTTT. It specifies CATSEFLDTGELFF.

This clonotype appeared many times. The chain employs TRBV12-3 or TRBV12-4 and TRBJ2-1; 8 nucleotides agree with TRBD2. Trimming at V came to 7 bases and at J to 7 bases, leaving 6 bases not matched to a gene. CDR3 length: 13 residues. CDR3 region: CASTLGRANEQFF. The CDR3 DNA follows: TGTGCCAGCACCCTCGGGAGGGCGAATGAGCAGTTCTTC.

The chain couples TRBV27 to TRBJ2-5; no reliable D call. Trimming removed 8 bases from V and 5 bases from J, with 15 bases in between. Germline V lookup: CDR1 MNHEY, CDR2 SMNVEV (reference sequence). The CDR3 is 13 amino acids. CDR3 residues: CASGPMWSETQYF. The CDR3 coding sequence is TGTGCCAGCGGACCGATGTGGTCGGAGACCCAGTACTTC.

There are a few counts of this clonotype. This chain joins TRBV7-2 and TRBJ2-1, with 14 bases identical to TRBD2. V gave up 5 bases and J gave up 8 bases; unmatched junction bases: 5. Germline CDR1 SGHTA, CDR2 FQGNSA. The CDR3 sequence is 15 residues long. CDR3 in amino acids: CASSQGLAGADEQFF. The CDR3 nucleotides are TGTGCCAGCAGCCAGGGACTAGCGGGGGCGGATGAGCAGTTCTTC.

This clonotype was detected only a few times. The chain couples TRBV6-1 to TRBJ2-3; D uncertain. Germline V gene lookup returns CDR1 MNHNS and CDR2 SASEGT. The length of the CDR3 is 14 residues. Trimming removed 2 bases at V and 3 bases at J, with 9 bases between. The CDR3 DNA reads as TGTGCCAGCAGTGAAAACAGTCCTACAGATACGCAGTATTTT. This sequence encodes CASSENSPTDTQYF.

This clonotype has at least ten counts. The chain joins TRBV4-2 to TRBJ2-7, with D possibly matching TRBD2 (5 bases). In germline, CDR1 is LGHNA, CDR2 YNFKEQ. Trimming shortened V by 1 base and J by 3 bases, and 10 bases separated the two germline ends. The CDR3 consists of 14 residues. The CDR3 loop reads CASSQVAGNYEQYF. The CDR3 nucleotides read TGTGCCAGCAGCCAAGTCGCGGGTAACTACGAGCAGTACTTC.